These T cell receptor beta chains were read from a single sample in a study of blood T cell repertoires in COVID-19. Profiled with immunoSEQ multiplex PCR; TCRdb holds only in-frame clones, not every one. This sample has about 160,000 clones, with roughly 90% found just once. Material: peripheral blood. All receptors come from an older woman who had recovered from COVID-19. Both conserved end residues are part of each CDR3. D genes are given only for firm matches. Clone size appears in some rows only: once, few, many, or a class for an expanded clone.

TGTGCCAGCAGCAAAGTGGGGGGTCCGTCAAGGGGCGGCAACTTAGAACCCTACAATGAGCAGTTCTTC,CASSKVGGPSRGGNLEPYNEQFF,TRBV21-1,TRBJ2-1,NA,NA
TGCGCCAGCAGCATGTTAGGGACAGTTCTTTACGAGCAGTACTTC,CASSMLGTVLYEQYF,TRBV5-1,TRBJ2-7,NA,TRBD1
TGTGCCAGCAGCCCCCAGGGGGCGAGCAATCAGCCCCAGCATTTT,CASSPQGASNQPQHF,TRBV28,TRBJ1-5,NA,TRBD1
TGTGCCAGCGGAGACAGGGGCGGCGGCAATCAGCCCCAGCATTTT,CASGDRGGGNQPQHF,TRBV2,TRBJ1-5,NA,TRBD1
TGTGCCAGCAGCACCGGGACAGCTAACACCGGGGAGCTGTTTTTT,CASSTGTANTGELFF,TRBV6-2/TRBV6-3,TRBJ2-2,NA,TRBD1
TGTGCCAGTAGTATTCCAGGGGCGGTTGGCTACACCTTC,CASSIPGAVGYTF,TRBV19,TRBJ1-2,NA,NA
TGTGCCACCAGTGATTTGGATCAGGGGGCCAATGAGCAGTTCTTC,CATSDLDQGANEQFF,TRBV24-1,TRBJ2-1,NA,TRBD1
TGTGCCATCAGTGCTCGCTCCTACGAGCAGTACTTC,CAISARSYEQYF,TRBV10-3,TRBJ2-7,once,NA
TGTGCCAGCAGCTTGTCGAGACAGGGATTTAACTATGGCTACACCTTC,CASSLSRQGFNYGYTF,TRBV7-3,TRBJ1-2,NA,TRBD1
TGTGCCAGCAGCTTAGCCGGACAGCCGCAGGAGACCCAGTACTTC,CASSLAGQPQETQYF,TRBV7-9,TRBJ2-5,NA,NA
TGTGCCAGCAGCCTAAAGTATCAGCCCCAGCATTTT,CASSLKYQPQHF,TRBV28,TRBJ1-5,NA,NA
TGTGCCAGTCTAGCGGACAGTCCGTGGATCACTGAAGCTTTCTTT,CASLADSPWITEAFF,TRBV19,TRBJ1-1,NA,NA
TGCGCCAGCAGCTTGGACTCGGGACAGGGTACCGGCTACACCTTC,CASSLDSGQGTGYTF,TRBV5-1,TRBJ1-2,once,TRBD1
TGTGCCACCAGCAGAGGTTGGACAGGTACTTTTCTGTTTTTT,CATSRGWTGTFLFF,TRBV15,TRBJ1-4,NA,TRBD1